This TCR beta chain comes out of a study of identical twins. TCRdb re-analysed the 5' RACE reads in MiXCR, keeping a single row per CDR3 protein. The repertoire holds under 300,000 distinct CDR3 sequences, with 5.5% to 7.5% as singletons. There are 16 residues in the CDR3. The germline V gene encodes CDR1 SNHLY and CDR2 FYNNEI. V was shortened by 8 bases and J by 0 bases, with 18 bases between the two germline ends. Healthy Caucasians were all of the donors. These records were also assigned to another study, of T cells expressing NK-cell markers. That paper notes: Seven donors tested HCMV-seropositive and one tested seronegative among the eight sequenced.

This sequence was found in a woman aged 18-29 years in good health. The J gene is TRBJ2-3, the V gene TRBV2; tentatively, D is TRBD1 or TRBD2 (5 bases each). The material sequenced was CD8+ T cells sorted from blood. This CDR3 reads CASGRPGTGSTDTQYF. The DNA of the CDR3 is TGTGCCAGCGGACGACCCGGGACCGGTAGCACAGATACGCAGTATTTT. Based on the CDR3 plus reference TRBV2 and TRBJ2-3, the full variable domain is EPEVTQTPSHQVTQMGQEVILRCVPISNHLYFYWYRQILGQKVEFLVSFYNNEISEKSEIFDDQFSVERPDGSNFTLKIRSTKLEDSAMYFCASGRPGTGSTDTQYFGPGTRLTVL.